Here is one T cell receptor beta chain with its context. The target of this receptor is not known. There are no base qualities to consult, and no much larger clone falls within one base. Using the deep immunoSEQ assay, multiplex PCR amplified TCR CDR3 regions from genomic DNA. Extracted genomic DNA from each cell subset was spread evenly across all wells of several immunoSEQ 96-well plates, with each plate serving as a replicate. For sorted subsets, approximately 200 ng of genomic DNA, equivalent to some 33,000 T cell genomes, went into each replicate PCR. The purified libraries were quantified using a Qubit 3.0 fluorometer, sized with a Bioanalyzer 2100, and then quantified again using the KAPA Library Quantification kit. Each immunoSEQ 96-well plate was sequenced on its own single-read 150-cycle Illumina NextSeq 550 flow cell. The authors' pipeline ran thus. Because only junctional sequences without quality scores were contained in the immunoSEQ output, filtering matching that applied to full-length reads could not be performed. Sequences were annotated with PyIR, a Python wrapper for IgBLAST v1.9, and V/J genes and CDR3 were assigned using IMGT germline references. Any read was removed if the V/J assignment was weak (E-value above 1e-6), the CDR3 was missing, or the read contained stop codons, out-of-frame junctions, or ambiguous translated residues. V3J clonotypes were defined as sequences sharing the same inferred V gene, J gene, and CDR3 amino acid sequence. To compute the percentage overlap between repertoires, the number of shared unique clonotypes was divided by the size of the smaller repertoire. Repertoire richness was assessed with RTK rarefaction, the Chao1 estimator, and Recon v2.1 estimates of unobserved clonotypes. Generation probabilities for all TCRbeta clonotypes obtained by the gDNA method from a handful of donors were computed using OLGA. TCRdb's version of the immuneACCESS table is confined to in-frame rearrangements and falls short of the full clone set. An unresolved V gene accounts for under half of the shortfall where checked; the remainder is of unknown origin. Clonal size and the V and J genes are those of that table, whereas D and trimming came from the DNA. The sample has 950,000 to 1,100,000 clones on record, approximately 68% of them singletons. Nearly 1.5% of the sample is taken by the ten largest.

The donors were healthy, HIV-negative adults who had no recently reported acute infections or vaccinations. All donors were Caucasian adults living in Nashville, Tennessee, USA. CD4+ T cells were enriched by magnetic negative selection; naive cells were then positively selected on CD45RA, and the negative fraction formed the memory subset. After blood collection by leukapheresis, PBMCs were isolated using Ficoll-Histopaque density gradient centrifugation and then cryopreserved in the vapor phase of liquid nitrogen. Purity and quantity of every magnetically sorted T cell population were checked by analytical flow cytometry. Genomic DNA was isolated from each sorted fraction and quantified by UV absorbance on a Nanodrop 2000c. This entry is derived from a study of shared clonotypes between healthy human individuals (dated by TCRdb to the early 2020s). About the study as a whole: The cohort comprised two women and three men aged 18 to 49 years. For each donor, CD4 naive and CD4 memory were each given three plates, CD8 naive was given two plates, and CD8 memory was given one plate. To estimate repertoire size and how much clonotypes are shared between individuals, the study performed deep sequencing of blood TCR repertoires from about five healthy adults. Libraries were prepared and TCR repertoires were sequenced by different laboratories using diverse techniques, in order to increase sequencing depth and limit assay-specific biases. Each donor's leukapheresis produced roughly between about 0.8 and 8.9 billion PBMCs. The full study reports these points: Based on pairwise subsampling, the degree of clonotype sharing among donors was expected to be affected by sequencing depth. When four donors were compared, the shared fraction of clonotypes was around 5% for naive CD4, 3.5% to 4% for naive CD8, roughly 2.5% for memory CD4, and 0.4% for memory CD8. Sampling was restricted to blood, and TCR repertoires in tissue are likely to differ from TCR repertoires in blood. Clonotypes shared by all four sorted-subset donors showed higher generation probabilities than non-shared clonotypes. Incomplete sequencing was indicated by rarefaction of sorted-subset datasets, despite the large sequencing depth. Because the study included a small number of donors, the genetic and exposure-history diversity represented was limited. Naive subsets generally had larger estimated clonotype richness than memory subsets.

V drops 1 base and J drops 7 bases, leaving 14 bases in between. Taken from the germline V gene, the CDR1 and CDR2 loops are MGHDK and SYGVNS. The CDR3 spans 15 residues, from the cysteine through the phenylalanine. The entry retains the CDR3 DNA only, 45 bases that are in frame from base 1. The V and J segments used are TRBV25-1 and TRBJ2-1; the D gene is not confidently resolved. The sample consisted of memory CD4+ T cells sorted from blood. The intended sense of this specimen's cell subset or site label: CD45RA-negative fraction. This TCR came from a man between 18 and 29 years old in good health. The DNA is as follows: TGTGCCAGCAGTGAATCTGGGGTCGCCCTAAATGAGCAGTTCTTC. Translated, it reads CASSESGVALNEQFF.